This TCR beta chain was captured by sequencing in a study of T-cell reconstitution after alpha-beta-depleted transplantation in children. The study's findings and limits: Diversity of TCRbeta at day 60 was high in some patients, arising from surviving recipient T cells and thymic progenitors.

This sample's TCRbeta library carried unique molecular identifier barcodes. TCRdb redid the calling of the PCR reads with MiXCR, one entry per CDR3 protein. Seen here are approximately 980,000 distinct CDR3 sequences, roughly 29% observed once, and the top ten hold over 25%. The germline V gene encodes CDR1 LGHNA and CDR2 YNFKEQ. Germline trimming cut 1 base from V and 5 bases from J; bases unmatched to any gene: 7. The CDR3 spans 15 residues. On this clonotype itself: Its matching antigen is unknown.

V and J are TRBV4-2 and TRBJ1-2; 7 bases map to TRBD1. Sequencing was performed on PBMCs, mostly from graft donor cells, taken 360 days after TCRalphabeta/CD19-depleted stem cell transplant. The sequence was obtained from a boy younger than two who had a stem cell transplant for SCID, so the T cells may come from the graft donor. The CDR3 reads CASSQVLDRVYGYTF. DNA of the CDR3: TGTGCCAGCAGCCAAGTCCTCGACAGGGTTTATGGCTACACCTTC.